This TCR beta chain was identified during a study of T-cell memory formation after mild COVID-19. Study in general: For the most part, TCR clusters were specific to one donor. Findings and caveats of the study: There was a balanced CD4/CD8 profile in clones contracting day 15 to 85, and later expanders leaned CD4+. A second wave of clones peaked on day 37, and their SARS-CoV-2 specificity went unconfirmed.

This clonotype occurred many times. Its specificity is unknown. Amplification by 5'RACE using constant-segment primers produced TCR alpha and TCR beta cDNA libraries that carried sample barcodes and UMIs. MiXCR was run by TCRdb on the 5' RACE reads, yielding one entry per CDR3 protein. The data show roughly 15,000 distinct CDR3 sequences, around 25% seen once. Germline V lookup: CDR1 MNHEY, CDR2 SVGAGI. The CDR3 runs to 13 residues. V was shortened by 7 bases and J by 0 bases, with 9 bases between the two germline ends. The sample was PBMCs or a T cell subset sorted from them (not recorded which). This receptor was taken from a man younger than 35 who had mild COVID-19 (a few samples of this study predate the infection). Cell type and time point are not known. The rearrangement uses TRBV6-5 and TRBJ1-2, with D uncertain. CDR3 residues: CASTRGTNYGYTF. The CDR3 nucleotides read TGTGCCAGCACGCGGGGAACTAACTATGGCTACACCTTC.